This passage covers 11 T cell receptor beta chains from one sample sequenced in a study of Tregs in tolerant kidney transplant recipients. Using immunoSEQ multiplex PCR, the repertoire was profiled, and TCRdb retains in-frame clones only, with some absent. The top ten hold more than 0.3% of the sample, which has 100,000 to 130,000 clones, around 87% seen once. Material: CD4+ T cells from blood, obtained before the transplant. Receptor source: a human donor who received a combined kidney and bone marrow transplant.

The chain recombines TRBV28 with TRBJ1-5; D is unclear. This CDR3 contains 16 residues. The germline V and J ends were trimmed by 2 bases and 0 bases, with 11 bases remaining between them. Germline CDR1 is MDHEN and CDR2 is SYDVKM. CDR3 residues: CASSLIIGVSNQPQHF. The CDR3 DNA sequence: TGTGCCAGCAGTTTAATTATCGGGGTTAGCAATCAGCCCCAGCATTTT.

This chain joins TRBV28 and TRBJ1-3; D may be TRBD1 (5 bases). The germline gives CDR1 MDHEN, CDR2 SYDVKM. CDR3 length: 13 residues. V was pared by 10 bases and J by 5 bases, with 15 bases between. This chain's CDR3 is CATTRGFRNTIYF. The CDR3, as DNA: TGTGCCACGACAAGGGGTTTTAGAAACACCATATATTTT.

The genes are TRBV6-6 and TRBJ1-5; D unclear. V lost 3 bases, J lost 4 bases, and 13 bases lay in between. The CDR3 has 15 amino acids. Germline V lookup: CDR1 MNHNY, CDR2 SVGAGI (reference sequence). The CDR3 DNA reads TGTGCCAGCAGTTATCTTCGGGAAATTAATCAGCCCCAGCATTTT. It codes for CASSYLREINQPQHF.

V gene TRBV5-1 combines with J gene TRBJ2-7, with a weak D call TRBD2 (5 bases). CDR1 SGHRS and CDR2 YFSETQ come from the germline V gene. Trimming stripped 0 bases from V and 2 bases from J, with 9 bases between. This CDR3 has 14 residues. CDR3 residues: CASSLVPGTYEQYF. DNA for the CDR3: TGCGCCAGCAGCTTGGTTCCGGGGACCTACGAGCAGTACTTC.

The rearrangement uses TRBV11-2 and TRBJ1-1; TRBD1 agrees at 8 bases. This CDR3 has 16 amino acids. Trimming took 5 bases from V and 1 from J; bases not matched to a gene: 9. Germline loops: CDR1 SGHAT, CDR2 FQNNGV. The CDR3 DNA follows: TGTGCCAGCAGCCCAATCGACAGGGGCAAGAACACTGAAGCTTTCTTT. This translates into CASSPIDRGKNTEAFF.

This clone was detected only a few times. The V and J genes are TRBV30 and TRBJ1-5; TRBD1 agrees at 7 bases. After removal of 1 base from V and 6 bases from J, the junction contained 3 bases not matched to a gene. CDR1 and CDR2 (germline): GTSNPN, SVGIG (reference sequence). The CDR3 covers 13 residues. As DNA, the CDR3 is TGTGCCTGGAGTGAGGGGGCAGGTCAGCCCCAGCATTTT. Encoded protein: CAWSEGAGQPQHF.

J is TRBJ2-1 and V is TRBV28; TRBD2 matches 10 bases. The CDR3 totals 15 residues. After removal of 5 bases from V and 5 bases from J, the junction contained 6 bases not matched to a gene. The germline gives CDR1 MDHEN, CDR2 SYDVKM. The CDR3 loop reads CASSLSGRPDNEQFF. CDR3 bases: TGTGCCAGCAGTCTTAGCGGGAGGCCCGACAATGAGCAGTTCTTC.

This clone was observed once. CDR3 nucleotides: TGCGCCAGCAGCCAAGAAGCCCTTGGAGGGCTCGGGTTCTTC. Translation: CASSQEALGGLGFF. This chain uses TRBV4-3 with TRBJ2-1; D is possibly TRBD2 (6 bases). Trimming took off 0 bases at V and 15 bases at J, with 18 bases between the two ends. The CDR3 runs 14 residues. The germline CDR1 and CDR2 sequences are LGHNA and YSLEER.

V gene TRBV6-1 combines with J gene TRBJ2-3; 9 positions agree with TRBD2. The germline CDR1 and CDR2 sequences are MNHNS and SASEGT. The V segment lost 1 base and the J segment 1 base; nucleotides outside the gene matches: 3. The length of the CDR3 is 16 residues. CDR3 nucleotides: TGTGCCAGCAGTGAAGGTGGCGGGGGGGGCACAGATACGCAGTATTTT. This sequence encodes CASSEGGGGGTDTQYF.

This clone was found once. The V gene is TRBV27, the J gene TRBJ1-6; 9 nucleotides agree with TRBD1. CDR1 is MNHEY, CDR2 SMNVEV, per germline (reference sequence). V gave up 6 bases and J gave up 6 bases; unmatched junction bases: 6. There are 15 residues in the CDR3. DNA for the CDR3: TGTGCCAGCAGACCCATGGACAGGGGTAATTCACCCCTCCACTTT. Encoded protein: CASRPMDRGNSPLHF.

V is TRBV11-2 and J is TRBJ2-7, with D maybe TRBD2 (5 bases). CDR1 and CDR2 from the germline V gene are SGHAT and FQNNGV. Trimming left V 5 bases short and J 2 bases short, with 13 bases between. CDR3 length equals 14 residues. The CDR3 DNA reads as TGTGCCAGCAGCGTATCCCAGACTACCTACGAGCAGTACTTC. Its protein product is CASSVSQTTYEQYF. The full variable domain, rest sourced from reference TRBV11-2 and TRBJ2-7, is EAGVAQSPRYKIIEKRQSVAFWCNPISGHATLYWYQQILGQGPKLLIQFQNNGVVDDSQLPKDRFSAERLKGVDSTLKIQPAKLEDSAVYLCASSVSQTTYEQYFGPGTRLTVT.